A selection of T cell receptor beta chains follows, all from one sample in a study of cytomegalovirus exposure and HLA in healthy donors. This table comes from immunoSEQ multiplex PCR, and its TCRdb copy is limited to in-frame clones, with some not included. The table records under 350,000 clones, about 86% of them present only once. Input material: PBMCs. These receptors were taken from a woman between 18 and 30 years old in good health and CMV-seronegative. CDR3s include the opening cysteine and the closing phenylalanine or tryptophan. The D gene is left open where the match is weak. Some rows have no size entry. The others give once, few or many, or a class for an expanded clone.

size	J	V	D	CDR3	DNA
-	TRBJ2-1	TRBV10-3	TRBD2	CAIMTSGKLSHNEQFF	TGTGCCATCATGACTAGCGGGAAGTTGTCCCACAATGAGCAGTTCTTC
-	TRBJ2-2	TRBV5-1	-	CASSRGHMITGELFF	TGCGCCAGCAGCCGGGGACACATGATTACCGGGGAGCTGTTTTTT
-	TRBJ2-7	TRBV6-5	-	CASSSRQPPYEQYF	TGTGCCAGCAGTTCGAGACAGCCTCCCTACGAGCAGTACTTC
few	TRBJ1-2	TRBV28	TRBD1	CASTQGDYGYTF	TGTGCCAGCACGCAGGGGGACTATGGCTACACCTTC
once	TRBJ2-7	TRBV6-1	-	CASSEPPLAVGYEQYF	TGTGCCAGCAGTGAACCCCCACTAGCTGTCGGGTACGAGCAGTACTTC
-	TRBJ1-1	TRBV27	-	CASSLSQGLNTEAFF	TGTGCCAGCAGTTTATCGCAGGGACTCAACACTGAAGCTTTCTTT
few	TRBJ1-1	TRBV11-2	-	CASSLTLNTEAFF	TGTGCCAGCAGCTTAACTCTGAACACTGAAGCTTTCTTT
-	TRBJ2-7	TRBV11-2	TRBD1	CASSLFRQGADEQYF	TGTGCCAGCAGCTTATTTCGACAGGGGGCCGACGAGCAGTACTTC
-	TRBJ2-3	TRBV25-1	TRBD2	CASRTSGGTDTQYF	TGTGCCAGCAGGACTAGCGGGGGCACAGATACGCAGTATTTT
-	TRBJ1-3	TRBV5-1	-	CASSLEGASGNTIYF	TGCGCCAGCAGCTTGGAAGGGGCCTCTGGAAACACCATATATTTT
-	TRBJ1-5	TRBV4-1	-	CASSQAEGAYNQPQHF	TGCGCCAGCAGCCAAGCCGAGGGAGCCTACAATCAGCCCCAGCATTTT
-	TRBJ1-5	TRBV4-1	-	CASSQPRRGRGQPQHF	TGCGCCAGCAGCCAGCCGAGAAGGGGCCGCGGACAGCCCCAGCATTTT
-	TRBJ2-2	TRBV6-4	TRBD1	CASAWTGGNTGELFF	TGTGCCAGCGCGTGGACAGGCGGTAACACCGGGGAGCTGTTTTTT
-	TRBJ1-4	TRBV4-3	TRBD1	CASSQDQNRGNEKLFF	TGCGCCAGCAGCCAAGATCAAAACAGGGGGAATGAAAAACTGTTTTTT
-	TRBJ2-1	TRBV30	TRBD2	CAWNAAGGSSYNEQFF	TGTGCCTGGAATGCAGCGGGAGGGAGCTCCTACAATGAGCAGTTCTTC
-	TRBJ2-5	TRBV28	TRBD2	CASSPWTSGGQYQETQYF	TGTGCCAGCAGTCCCTGGACTAGCGGGGGCCAGTACCAAGAGACCCAGTACTTC
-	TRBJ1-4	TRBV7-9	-	CASGARENEKLFF	TGTGCCAGCGGAGCCCGGGAAAATGAAAAACTGTTTTTT
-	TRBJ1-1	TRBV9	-	CASSVVWANTEAFF	TGTGCCAGCAGCGTAGTGTGGGCGAACACTGAAGCTTTCTTT
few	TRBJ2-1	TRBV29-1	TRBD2	CSVAGLAESNEQFF	TGCAGCGTCGCGGGACTAGCGGAATCCAATGAGCAGTTCTTC
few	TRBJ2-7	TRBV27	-	CASSSRDTSYEQYF	TGTGCCAGCAGTTCTAGGGACACCTCCTACGAGCAGTACTTC
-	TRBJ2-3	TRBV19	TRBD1	CASSIGSRRQGEGRTQYF	TGTGCCAGTAGTATCGGTAGTAGGAGACAGGGGGAAGGGCGTACGCAGTATTTT
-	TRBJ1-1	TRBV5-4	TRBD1	CASSLSGTGAFF	TGTGCCAGCAGCTTATCCGGGACAGGGGCTTTCTTT
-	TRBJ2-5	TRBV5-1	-	CASSSGTWRETQYF	TGCGCCAGCAGCTCGGGGACTTGGAGAGAGACCCAGTACTTC
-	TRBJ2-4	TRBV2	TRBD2	CASSGRGNSGSVKNIQYF	TGTGCCAGCAGTGGCCGAGGGAATAGCGGGAGCGTCAAAAACATTCAGTACTTC
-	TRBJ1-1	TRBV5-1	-	CASSPTGLGTEAFF	TGCGCCAGCAGCCCAACAGGATTAGGGACTGAAGCTTTCTTT
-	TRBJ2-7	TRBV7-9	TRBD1	CASSRVGQIYEQYF	TGTGCCAGCAGCCGAGTGGGACAGATCTACGAGCAGTACTTC
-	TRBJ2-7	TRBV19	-	CASSIAGRGAYEQYF	TGTGCCAGTAGTATAGCAGGGCGGGGCGCTTACGAGCAGTACTTC
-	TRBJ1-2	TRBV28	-	CASINFIGGYTF	TGTGCCAGCATAAACTTCATCGGTGGCTACACCTTC
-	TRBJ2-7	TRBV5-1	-	CASSLFGLGAPSPYEQYF	TGCGCCAGCAGCTTGTTTGGTTTAGGGGCCCCCTCTCCCTACGAGCAGTACTTC